This T cell receptor beta chain was recovered during a study of shared clonotypes between healthy human individuals. The overall study: Aged 18 to 49, the donors were a couple of women and three men.

To note about this clone: The identical CDR3 is also encoded by other nucleotide sequences in the sample.

Germline V CDR1 and CDR2: MDHEN, SYDVKM. The CDR3 consists of 14 residues. V lost 6 bases, J lost 2 bases, and 4 bases stayed unmatched. This table comes from immunoSEQ multiplex PCR, and its TCRdb copy is limited to in-frame clones, with some not included. This sample carries a few million clones, roughly nine tenths of them seen once, and the ten largest clones take under 0.15%. The TCR originated in a young man in good health. This chain joins TRBV28 and TRBJ1-5; 7 bases line up with TRBD1. The sequenced sample was naive CD4+ T cells sorted from blood. Subset specified: CD45RA+ positively selected. In DNA, the CDR3 is TGTGCCAGCAGCTCCGGACAGGGCAATCAGCCCCAGCATTTT. Residues: CASSSGQGNQPQHF.